This record concerns one TCR beta chain sequence. Using immunoSEQ multiplex PCR, the repertoire was profiled, and TCRdb retains in-frame clones only, with some absent. This table holds fewer than 65,000 clones, around 90% found once. The length of the CDR3 is 16 residues. Per germline, CDR1 SQVTM and CDR2 ANQGSEA. Trimming took 1 base from V and 1 from J; bases not matched to a gene: 5. These data originate in a study of T cell changes during pregnancy in multiple sclerosis. V is TRBV29-1 and J is TRBJ2-5; TRBD2 aligns across 11 bases. Sequencing used peripheral blood, obtained before pregnancy. The receptor was isolated from a female donor with multiple sclerosis, enrolled in a pregnancy study. CDR3 sequence: CSVEGGTSGFQETQYF. The CDR3 nucleotides read TGCAGCGTTGAAGGCGGGACTAGCGGCTTCCAAGAGACCCAGTACTTC. The full variable domain, its missing parts supplied by reference TRBV29-1 and TRBJ2-5, is SAVISQKPSRDICQRGTSLTIQCQVDSQVTMMFWYRQQPGQSLTLIATANQGSEATYESGFVIDKFPISRPNLTFSTLTVSNMSPEDSSIYLCSVEGGTSGFQETQYFGPGTRLLVL.